This is a list of T cell receptor beta chains from one sample in a study of T cells in Graves' hyperthyroidism and ophthalmopathy. MiXCR, applied by TCRdb to the multiplex PCR reads, yields one record per CDR3 protein. Counted here are fewer than 900,000 distinct CDR3 sequences, around 20% occurring once; the ten biggest clones make up 15% to 20%. Sequencing was performed on blood. All receptors derive from a woman between 45 and 65 years old with Graves' hyperthyroidism that later progressed to Graves' ophthalmopathy. Both conserved end residues are part of each CDR3. The order of the fields is CDR3 DNA, CDR3 protein, J gene, D gene, clone size, V gene. The D gene is left open where the match is weak. Size is omitted from some rows. Given values are once, few, many or a class for expanded clones.

TGTGCCAGCAACTCTAGGCCCGGGGAGCTGTTTTTT CASNSRPGELFF TRBJ2-2 NA few TRBV6-1
TGCAGTGCTCATGCCGGGACAGCCTACAATGAGCAGTTCTTC CSAHAGTAYNEQFF TRBJ2-1 TRBD1 NA TRBV20-1
TGCAGTGCTAGAGATTGGGGGACGAACCTGAACACTGAAGCTTTCTTT CSARDWGTNLNTEAFF TRBJ1-1 NA few TRBV20-1
TGTGCCAGCAGTTACGCAGCCGGGACAACGGACGTAAGCTCCTACAATGAGCAGTTCTTC CASSYAAGTTDVSSYNEQFF TRBJ2-1 NA NA TRBV6-6
TGTGCCAGCAGTGAAATCGATGGGGGAGGCACTGAAGCTTTCTTT CASSEIDGGGTEAFF TRBJ1-1 NA few TRBV6-1
TGTGCCAGCAGCCACTTTCCGGGCGATATAGCCAAAAACATTCAGTACTTC CASSHFPGDIAKNIQYF TRBJ2-4 NA many TRBV3-1
TGTGCCAGCAGTTACTTCTTAGGGCCGGGACAGGGCACAGATACGCAGTATTTT CASSYFLGPGQGTDTQYF TRBJ2-3 TRBD1 NA TRBV6-2/TRBV6-3
TGCGCCAGCAGCTTTAGAGGACGTTTGGCTAGCACAGATACGCAGTATTTT CASSFRGRLASTDTQYF TRBJ2-3 NA many TRBV5-1
TGCAGCGTGCGGGGCCAGGGCAACCACGAGCAGTACTTC CSVRGQGNHEQYF TRBJ2-7 NA NA TRBV29-1
TGTGCCAGCATACAGGGCAAGAACACCGGGGAGCTGTTTTTT CASIQGKNTGELFF TRBJ2-2 NA many TRBV2
TGTGCCAGCAGCTGGGACAGGGGCAGGTCCTACAATGAGCAGTTCTTC CASSWDRGRSYNEQFF TRBJ2-1 TRBD1 many TRBV5-6
TGTGCCAGCAGACGGGACAGGGGGAAGTATTCACCCCTCCACTTT CASRRDRGKYSPLHF TRBJ1-6 TRBD1 many TRBV7-2
TGTGGCGATAGCAATCAGCCCCAGCATTTT CGDSNQPQHF TRBJ1-5 NA few TRBV15
TGTGCTAGCAGCGTGGATGGGGGGTTGGGGGAGCAGTTCTTC CASSVDGGLGEQFF TRBJ2-1 NA NA TRBV7-7
TGCAGTGCTAGAGATTACTCCGGTGAAGCCAAAAACATTCAGTACTTC CSARDYSGEAKNIQYF TRBJ2-4 NA few TRBV20-1
TGTGCCAGCAGTTACTCTCCAGGGAACAGGGGGGGAACAGATACGCAGTATTTT CASSYSPGNRGGTDTQYF TRBJ2-3 NA few TRBV6-5
TGTGCCAGCAGTGGGGACAGGGGTTTGAACACTGAAGCTTTCTTT CASSGDRGLNTEAFF TRBJ1-1 TRBD1 many TRBV12-3/TRBV12-4
TGTGCCAGCAGCGCAACCTACATGGAACTGAACACTGAAGCTTTCTTT CASSATYMELNTEAFF TRBJ1-1 NA few TRBV6-1
TGTGCCAGCAGCTTAGTCCCAGGGGATGCCTATGGCTACACCTTC CASSLVPGDAYGYTF TRBJ1-2 NA NA TRBV11-2
TGCGCCAGCAGCAGTCTCCCTCAAAGCACAGATACGCAGTATTTT CASSSLPQSTDTQYF TRBJ2-3 NA many TRBV5-1
TGCGCCAGCAGCCTCCTGACCTGGGACAGAGAATATGGCTACACCTTC CASSLLTWDREYGYTF TRBJ1-2 TRBD1 few TRBV4-1
TGTGCCTGGAGTGTACTAGGTCCCGGGGAGCTGTTTTTT CAWSVLGPGELFF TRBJ2-2 NA NA TRBV30
TGTGCCAGCAGTGACCCCCATCAGGGTAATAACTATGGCTACACCTTC CASSDPHQGNNYGYTF TRBJ1-2 NA few TRBV25-1
TGTGCCAGCAGCGTAGACGCAGGGACCCTGGACGGTGGCTACACCTTC CASSVDAGTLDGGYTF TRBJ1-2 NA NA TRBV9
TGTGCCAGCACGGACAGGGGGAGTTTGGCTGAAGCTTTCTTT CASTDRGSLAEAFF TRBJ1-1 TRBD1 many TRBV12-3/TRBV12-4
TGTGCCAGCAGCAGGAATGCGGGGGAGAACACTGAAGCTTTCTTT CASSRNAGENTEAFF TRBJ1-1 NA NA TRBV7-3
TGTGCCAGTAGTATTCGGGGGGCGTACAATGAGCAGTTCTTC CASSIRGAYNEQFF TRBJ2-1 NA few TRBV19
TGTGCCAGCAGCCAAGGGGGCAGAACAATGAACACTGAAGCTTTCTTT CASSQGGRTMNTEAFF TRBJ1-1 NA many TRBV3-1
TGTGCCAGCAGCAGTTCGGGCGGGGGGGCGGTCCGTTTTTCCAATGAGCAGTTCTTC CASSSSGGGAVRFSNEQFF TRBJ2-1 TRBD2 NA TRBV11-2
TGCAGTGCTAGGGAGGGGCCGCACCCGGTCACTGAAGCTTTCTTT CSAREGPHPVTEAFF TRBJ1-1 NA many TRBV20-1
TGTGCCAGTAGTATGTTCTCAAGCCGGGGTTTTTCCTACGAGCAGTACTTC CASSMFSSRGFSYEQYF TRBJ2-7 NA few TRBV19
TGTGCCAGTAGTATTGGGACAGGGTCGCACTACGAGCAGTACTTC CASSIGTGSHYEQYF TRBJ2-7 TRBD1 NA TRBV19
TGTGCCAGCAGCCAAGACTCCTCCCGGCCAAACAATGAGCAGTTCTTC CASSQDSSRPNNEQFF TRBJ2-1 NA many TRBV3-1
TGTGCCAGCAGCCGTCGGACGGGCAATCAGCCCCAGCATTTT CASSRRTGNQPQHF TRBJ1-5 NA few TRBV6-1
TGTGCCAGCAGGAGCGGGGGGGGGGGCAATGAGCAGTTCTTC CASRSGGGGNEQFF TRBJ2-1 TRBD2 many TRBV7-9
TGCGCCAGCAGCTATCGGGACAAATTCACAGATACGCAGTATTTT CASSYRDKFTDTQYF TRBJ2-3 NA many TRBV5-1
TGTGCCAGCAGCCAAGGGCTAGCGGGAGATATTTCCGGGGAGCTGTTTTTT CASSQGLAGDISGELFF TRBJ2-2 TRBD2 NA TRBV3-1
TGCGCCAGCAGTGACCCCAGGGGGCGGTCGGGCACTGAAGCTTTCTTT CASSDPRGRSGTEAFF TRBJ1-1 TRBD1 NA TRBV10-2
TGCGCCAGCAGCTTGGGGATCCGGGATAATTCACCCCTCCACTTT CASSLGIRDNSPLHF TRBJ1-6 NA NA TRBV5-1
TGTGCCAGCTCAATGGAAGAGACCCAGTACTTC CASSMEETQYF TRBJ2-5 NA many TRBV18
TGCGCCAGCAGTGAGTCGAGGGGGGCGTCAGGCCAGCCCCAGCATTTT CASSESRGASGQPQHF TRBJ1-5 NA few TRBV10-2
TGTGCCATCAGTGCCCGAGGGGATGTTAATTCACCCCTCCACTTT CAISARGDVNSPLHF TRBJ1-6 NA NA TRBV10-3
TGTGCCAGCAGCCCTACGGAGGAGCCGTTCACTGAAGCTTTCTTT CASSPTEEPFTEAFF TRBJ1-1 NA few TRBV7-8
TGCAGTGCTAGAGGTGGGACTAGCGGGTCTACCGGGGAGCTGTTTTTT CSARGGTSGSTGELFF TRBJ2-2 TRBD2 few TRBV20-1
TGTGCCAGCAGCTTCACGGCATACAGGGGAGCTGGCTACACCTTC CASSFTAYRGAGYTF TRBJ1-2 TRBD1 NA TRBV5-6
TGCAGTGCGCCTAGGGCCTCCTACGAGCAGTACTTC CSAPRASYEQYF TRBJ2-7 NA many TRBV20-1
TGTGCCAGCAGTTACACCCAGGGACAGTTCAATGAGCAGTTCTTC CASSYTQGQFNEQFF TRBJ2-1 TRBD1 NA TRBV6-5
TGTGCCAGCAGCCAAGACGCGAGACACTATGGCTACACCTTC CASSQDARHYGYTF TRBJ1-2 NA many TRBV3-1
TGTGCCACCAGCAGACTCGCCGATGGGGAGACCCAGTACTTC CATSRLADGETQYF TRBJ2-5 NA few TRBV15
TGTGCCAGTAGTGCGGACAGGGTGAACACTGAAGCTTTCTTT CASSADRVNTEAFF TRBJ1-1 TRBD1 few TRBV19
TGTGCCAGCAGCCAAGATCTCCTAGCCCACAATGAGCAGTTCTTC CASSQDLLAHNEQFF TRBJ2-1 NA many TRBV3-1
TGTGCCAGCGGGGAACCGGGACTAGCGACAGAGACCCAGTACTTC CASGEPGLATETQYF TRBJ2-5 TRBD2 NA TRBV27
TGTGCCACCTCCCTGGTCAGGGTATCTGAAGCTTTCTTT CATSLVRVSEAFF TRBJ1-1 NA NA TRBV7-3
TGTGCCAGCAGCTTAGGAGGGACAGGGCACCACGAGCAGTACTTC CASSLGGTGHHEQYF TRBJ2-7 TRBD1 many TRBV11-2
TGTGCCAGCAGCTTAGGGGTCTCCGGGACAGACAATGAGCAGTTCTTC CASSLGVSGTDNEQFF TRBJ2-1 TRBD1 many TRBV7-9
TGCAGTGCTAGAACGGACGGAAGGACCCAGCATTTT CSARTDGRTQHF TRBJ1-5 NA NA TRBV20-1
TGCGCCAGCAGCTTCGGAGCTTTAGCGGGGGGTACGAATGAGCAGTTCTTC CASSFGALAGGTNEQFF TRBJ2-1 TRBD2 many TRBV5-1
TGTGCCAGCAGCTTTAGAGGGGCGGGGTCCACAGATACGCAGTATTTT CASSFRGAGSTDTQYF TRBJ2-3 NA many TRBV11-2
TGTGCCAGCAGCTTGCGCGGGGCCGCCTACGAGCAGTACTTC CASSLRGAAYEQYF TRBJ2-7 NA many TRBV5-5